This T cell receptor beta chain was found in a study of T-cell reconstitution after alpha-beta-depleted transplantation in children. This clonotype was seen a handful of times. Its target is unknown. CDR3 length: 14 amino acids. Trimming removed 0 bases from V and 10 bases from J, with 18 bases in between. Germline loops: CDR1 DFQATT, CDR2 SNEGSKA (reference sequence). Study-wide findings and caveats: The origin of high day-60 TCRbeta diversity in some patients lay in surviving recipient T cells and thymic progenitors. T-cell counts and diversity were attributed mostly to newly produced T cells one year after transplant. Reports say that about two months after transplant, the alpha-beta T cells came out of several hundred graft clones that had expanded.

Using unique molecular identifiers, the investigators prepared the TCRbeta library. TCRdb reanalysed the PCR reads using MiXCR and keeps one entry per CDR3 protein. The table shows hundreds of thousands of distinct CDR3 sequences, with just over 7.5% occurring only once. The TCR originated in a female patient aged 2-10 years who had a stem cell transplant for Fanconi anemia, so the T cells may come from the graft donor. This rearrangement joins TRBV20-1 to TRBJ1-1; D unclear. The sequencing here drew on peripheral blood, taken 360 days after TCRalphabeta/CD19-depleted stem cell transplant. The chain's CDR3 is CSARDLNSTLGAFF. CDR3 DNA sequence: TGCAGTGCTAGAGATCTCAACAGTACACTAGGAGCTTTCTTT.